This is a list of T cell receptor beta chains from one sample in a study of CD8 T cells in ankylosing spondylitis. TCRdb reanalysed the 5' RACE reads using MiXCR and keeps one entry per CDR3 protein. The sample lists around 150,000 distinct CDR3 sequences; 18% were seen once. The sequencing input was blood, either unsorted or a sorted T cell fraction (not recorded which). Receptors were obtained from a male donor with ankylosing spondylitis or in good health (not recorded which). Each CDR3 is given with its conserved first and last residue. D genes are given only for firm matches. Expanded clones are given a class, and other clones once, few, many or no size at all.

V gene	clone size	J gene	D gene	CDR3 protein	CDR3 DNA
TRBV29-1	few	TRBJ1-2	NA	CSVRGGSNYGYTF	TGCAGCGTTCGAGGGGGATCTAACTATGGCTACACCTTC
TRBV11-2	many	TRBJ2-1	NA	CASSLGGKRSDEQFF	TGTGCCAGCAGCTTAGGGGGGAAACGATCGGATGAGCAGTTCTTC
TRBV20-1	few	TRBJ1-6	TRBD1	CCARDLSQGVDSPLHF	TGCTGTGCTAGGGACCTATCGCAGGGGGTCGATTCACCCCTCCACTTT
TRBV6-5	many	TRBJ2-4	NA	CASSYHRELAKNIQYF	TGTGCCAGCAGTTACCACAGGGAACTAGCCAAAAACATTCAGTACTTC
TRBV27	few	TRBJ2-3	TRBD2	CASSPWTSEMGTDTQYF	TGTGCCAGCAGTCCCTGGACTAGCGAGATGGGCACAGATACGCAGTATTTT
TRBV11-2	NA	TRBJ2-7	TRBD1	CASSLGQGASEQYF	TGTGCCAGCAGCTTAGGGCAGGGGGCCTCCGAGCAGTACTTC
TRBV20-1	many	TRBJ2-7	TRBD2	CSAISGRTSYEQYF	TGCAGTGCTATTAGCGGGAGGACCTCCTACGAGCAGTACTTC
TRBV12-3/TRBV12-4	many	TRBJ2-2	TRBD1	CASSAHRDRGTGELFF	TGTGCCAGCAGTGCTCACCGGGACAGGGGTACCGGGGAGCTGTTTTTT
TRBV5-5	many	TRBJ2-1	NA	CASSEYINEQFF	TGTGCCAGCAGCGAATATATCAATGAGCAGTTCTTC
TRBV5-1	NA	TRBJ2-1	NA	CASSLGAGGSYNEQFF	TGCGCCAGCAGCTTGGGGGCAGGCGGCTCCTACAATGAGCAGTTCTTC
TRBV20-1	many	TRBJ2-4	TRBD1	CSARQGQGVNIQYF	TGCAGTGCCAGGCAGGGACAGGGGGTAAACATTCAGTACTTC
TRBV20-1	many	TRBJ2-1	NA	CSARSRQSSYNEQFF	TGCAGTGCTAGATCCCGACAGAGCTCCTACAATGAGCAGTTCTTC
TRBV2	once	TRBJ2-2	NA	CASSWDINTGELFF	TGTGCCAGCAGTTGGGACATAAACACCGGGGAGCTGTTTTTT
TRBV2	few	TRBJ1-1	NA	CASSGHQNTEAFF	TGTGCCAGCAGTGGACACCAGAACACTGAAGCTTTCTTT
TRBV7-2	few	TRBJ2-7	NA	CASRRDLSGYEQYF	TGTGCCAGCAGACGGGACTTGTCGGGCTACGAGCAGTACTTC
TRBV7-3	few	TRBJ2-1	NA	CASSLIGGGLNNEQFF	TGTGCCAGCAGCTTAATTGGGGGAGGTCTAAACAATGAGCAGTTCTTC
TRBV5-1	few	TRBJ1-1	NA	CASSLVSGEAFF	TGCGCCAGCAGCTTGGTTTCAGGAGAAGCTTTCTTT
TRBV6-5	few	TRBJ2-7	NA	CASSFPVAEHYEQYF	TGTGCCAGCAGTTTTCCCGTAGCGGAGCACTACGAGCAGTACTTC
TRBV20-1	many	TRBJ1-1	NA	CSVQAADMNTEAFF	TGCAGTGTACAAGCAGCCGACATGAACACTGAAGCTTTCTTT
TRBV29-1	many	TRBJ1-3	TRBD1	CSASQQGEKVRPSGNTIYF	TGCAGCGCGTCGCAACAGGGGGAGAAAGTTCGGCCCTCCGGAAACACCATATATTTT
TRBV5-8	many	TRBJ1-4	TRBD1	CASSKGTGGTNEKLFF	TGTGCCAGCAGCAAGGGGACAGGGGGCACTAATGAAAAACTGTTTTTT
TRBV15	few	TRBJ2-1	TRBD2	CATSRPRGTSGSNEQFF	TGTGCCACCAGCAGACCCAGAGGGACTAGCGGGAGCAATGAGCAGTTCTTC
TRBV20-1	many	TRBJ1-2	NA	CSASPVTESYGYTF	TGCAGTGCTTCTCCTGTGACAGAAAGCTATGGCTACACCTTC
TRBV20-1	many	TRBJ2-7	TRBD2	CSASSLAGAISYEQYF	TGCAGTGCTAGCTCTCTAGCGGGAGCCATTTCCTACGAGCAGTACTTC
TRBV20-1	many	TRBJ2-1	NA	CSAQLGYATDEQFF	TGCAGTGCCCAGTTGGGCTATGCCACAGATGAGCAGTTCTTC
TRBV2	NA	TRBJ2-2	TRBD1	CASRPGTGGNTGELFF	TGTGCCAGCAGGCCCGGGACAGGGGGCAACACCGGGGAGCTGTTTTTT
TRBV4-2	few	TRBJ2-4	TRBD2	CASSQGASGSRAYIQYF	TGTGCCAGCAGCCAAGGGGCTAGCGGGTCCAGGGCGTACATTCAGTACTTC
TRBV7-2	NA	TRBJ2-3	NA	CASSASSVDTQYF	TGTGCCAGCAGCGCATCTTCCGTAGATACGCAGTATTTT
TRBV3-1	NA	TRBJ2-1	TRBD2	CASSYTSGRNEQFF	TGTGCCAGCAGCTATACTAGCGGGAGAAATGAGCAGTTCTTC
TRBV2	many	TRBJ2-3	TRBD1	CASSGGQPTDTQYF	TGTGCCAGCAGTGGGGGACAGCCCACAGATACGCAGTATTTT
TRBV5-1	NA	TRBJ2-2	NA	CASSPGRPNTGELFF	TGCGCCAGCAGCCCGGGACGTCCGAACACCGGGGAGCTGTTTTTT
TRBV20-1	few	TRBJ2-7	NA	CSAGTGYEQYF	TGCAGTGCTGGGACCGGCTACGAGCAGTACTTC
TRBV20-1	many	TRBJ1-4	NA	CSATVGEKLFF	TGCAGTGCTACAGTGGGGGAAAAACTGTTTTTT
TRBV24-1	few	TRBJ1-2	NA	CATSESTGVYTF	TGTGCCACCAGTGAGTCGACCGGAGTCTACACCTTC
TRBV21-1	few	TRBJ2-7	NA	CARQGGGPRSHEQYF	TGTGCCAGGCAAGGGGGGGGGCCGCGCTCCCACGAGCAGTACTTC
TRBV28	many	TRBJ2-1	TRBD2	CASTTAGEATPYNEQFF	TGTGCCAGCACCACCGCGGGGGAAGCGACACCCTACAATGAGCAGTTCTTC
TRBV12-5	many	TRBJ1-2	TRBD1	CASGLVLHRGQIYGYTF	TGTGCTAGTGGTTTGGTACTCCACAGGGGGCAAATCTATGGCTACACCTTC
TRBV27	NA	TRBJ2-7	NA	CASSGGSRPSYEQYF	TGTGCCAGCAGTGGGGGGTCAAGGCCTTCCTACGAGCAGTACTTC
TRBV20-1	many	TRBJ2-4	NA	CSARGIAKNIQYF	TGCAGTGCTAGAGGGATAGCCAAAAACATTCAGTACTTC
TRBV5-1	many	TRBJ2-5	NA	CASSLGSLQETQYF	TGCGCCAGCAGCTTGGGGAGCCTCCAAGAGACCCAGTACTTC
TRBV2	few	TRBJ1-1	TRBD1	CASWTGETEAFF	TGTGCCAGCTGGACAGGGGAGACTGAAGCTTTCTTT
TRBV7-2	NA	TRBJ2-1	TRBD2	CASTERIAGGIGNEQFF	TGTGCCAGCACCGAAAGAATAGCGGGAGGTATCGGGAATGAGCAGTTCTTC
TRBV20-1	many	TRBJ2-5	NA	CSARDMDGSGETQYF	TGCAGTGCTAGAGATATGGACGGCTCAGGAGAGACCCAGTACTTC
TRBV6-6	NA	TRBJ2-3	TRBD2	CASSYWASGRTDTQYF	TGTGCCAGCAGTTACTGGGCTAGCGGACGCACAGATACGCAGTATTTT
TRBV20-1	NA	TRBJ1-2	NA	CSAPREERGTNYGYTF	TGCAGTGCTCCCCGGGAAGAAAGAGGAACCAACTATGGCTACACCTTC
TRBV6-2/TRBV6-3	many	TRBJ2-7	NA	CATETGFFSYEQYF	TGTGCCACGGAAACAGGGTTCTTCTCTTACGAGCAGTACTTC
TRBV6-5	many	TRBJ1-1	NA	CASSSGDTEAFF	TGTGCCAGCAGTTCCGGGGACACTGAAGCTTTCTTT
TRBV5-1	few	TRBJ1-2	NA	CASSLADTTYGYTF	TGCGCCAGCAGCTTGGCCGACACTACCTATGGCTACACCTTC
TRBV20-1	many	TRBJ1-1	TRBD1	CSADRQGASRAFF	TGCAGTGCCGATAGACAGGGGGCGAGTCGAGCTTTCTTT
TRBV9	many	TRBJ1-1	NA	CASSVGSGGYTEAFF	TGTGCCAGCAGCGTAGGGTCCGGGGGCTACACTGAAGCTTTCTTT
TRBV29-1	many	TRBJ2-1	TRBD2	CSVGARLAGENEQFF	TGCAGCGTAGGGGCTAGGCTAGCGGGAGAAAATGAGCAGTTCTTC
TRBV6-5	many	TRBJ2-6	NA	CASSTLAPSSGANVLTF	TGTGCCAGCAGTACTCTAGCGCCAAGCTCTGGGGCCAACGTCCTGACTTTC
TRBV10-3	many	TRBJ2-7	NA	CAIRHDHEQYF	TGTGCCATCAGACACGACCACGAGCAGTACTTC
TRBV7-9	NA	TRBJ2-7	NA	CASSFVPYEQYF	TGTGCCAGCAGCTTTGTCCCCTACGAGCAGTACTTC
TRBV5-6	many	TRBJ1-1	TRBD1	CASSGDRGNTEAFF	TGTGCCAGCAGCGGGGACAGGGGGAACACTGAAGCTTTCTTT